Included here is one T cell receptor beta chain sequence, with context. This entry belongs to a study of blood T cell repertoires in COVID-19. Trimming removed 1 base from V and 4 bases from J, with 8 bases in between. CDR1 is SEHNR and CDR2 is FQNEAQ in the germline V gene (reference sequence). The CDR3 has 14 amino acids. The table came from immunoSEQ multiplex PCR; TCRdb's copy has only in-frame clones and leaves some out. Among over 85,000 clones, around four fifths were seen once, and the ten largest hold 3% to 3.5%. The sample taken for sequencing was peripheral blood. The sequence was collected from a man aged 50-59 years with acute or convalescent COVID-19. The chain links TRBV7-9 to TRBJ1-5, with a weak D call TRBD1 (5 bases). CDR3 loop: CASSLGRENQPQHF. The CDR3 coding sequence is TGTGCCAGCAGCTTAGGCAGGGAAAATCAGCCCCAGCATTTT. Full variable domain (rest looked up from reference TRBV7-9 and TRBJ1-5): DTGVSQNPRHKITKRGQNVTFRCDPISEHNRLYWYRQTLGQGPEFLTYFQNEAQLEKSRLLSDRFSAERPKGSFSTLEIQRTEQGDSAMYLCASSLGRENQPQHFGDGTRLSIL.